A single TCR beta chain is shown here with its context. Its target is unknown. In germline, CDR1 is GTSNPN, CDR2 SVGIG (reference sequence). Trimming cost V 0 bases and J 2 bases, with 19 bases left between them. This CDR3 contains 17 residues. The sample comes from a study of shared clonotypes between healthy human individuals. Using immunoSEQ multiplex PCR, the repertoire was profiled, and TCRdb retains in-frame clones only, with some absent. Of 1.5 million to 2.5 million clones detected, roughly 94% appear once; the ten largest clones hold 1% to 1.5%. Cells designated naive CD8 were CD45RO-negative and were positively selected for CCR7, with terminally differentiated effector memory CD45RA+ cells excluded. General study findings and limits: Sampling used blood alone; tissue repertoires probably differ.

The material sequenced was naive CD8+ T cells sorted from blood. The V gene is TRBV30, the J gene TRBJ1-2, with D possibly TRBD1 on 5 matching bases. The sequence derives from a man between 18 and 35 years old in good health. The CDR3 nucleotides read TGTGCCTGGAGTGTAGGGAATGAGGGACTTAAAAACTATGGCTACACCTTC. Its translation: CAWSVGNEGLKNYGYTF.